The TCR beta chain under discussion was sequenced for a study of Ad26.COV2.S vaccination and SARS-CoV-2 variants. Turning to the study itself: This donor came from the COV1001 trial of Ad26.COV2.S.

The trim removed 4 bases at V and 3 bases at J, leaving 4 bases unmatched. The CDR3 spans 14 residues. CDR1 is SGHTA, CDR2 FQGNSA, per germline. Sequencing used immunoSEQ multiplex PCR; TCRdb keeps in-frame clones, though not all of them. The sample contains 350,000 to 500,000 clones, around 90% of which appear only once. Documented treatment: approximately 18 received Ad26.COV2.S at low or high dose, single or two shots; about 5 received placebo; per-sample allocation not given. Sampling happened 63 days after the first vaccine or placebo injection. The sample here was peripheral blood, taken in a trial of Ad26.COV2.S vaccine versus placebo. J is TRBJ1-2 and V is TRBV7-2, with TRBD1 matching 8 bases. The receptor comes from a person between 18 and 59 years old who received the Ad26.COV2.S COVID-19 vaccine or a placebo. The CDR3 protein is CASSYDRGYYGYTF. Written as DNA, the CDR3 is TGTGCCAGCAGCTACGACAGGGGATACTATGGCTACACCTTC.